These 8 T cell receptor beta chains came from one sample sequenced in a study of Tregs in tolerant kidney transplant recipients. TCRdb's table, derived via immunoSEQ multiplex PCR, lists solely in-frame clones and lacks some. The sample includes about 110,000 clones, almost 90% of them seen just once. Sample: CD4+ T cells from blood, taken before the transplant. Receptor source: a human donor who received a combined kidney and bone marrow transplant.

CDR3: CASSVAPGTGALNTEAFF. The CDR3 DNA reads TGTGCCAGCAGCGTAGCCCCCGGGACAGGGGCCCTGAACACTGAAGCTTTCTTT. This chain joins TRBV9 and TRBJ1-1, with 10 nucleotides matching TRBD1. The CDR3 length is 18 residues. Losses at the gene ends were 0 bases for V and 0 bases for J; bases not matched to a gene: 8. Germline CDR1 SGDLS, CDR2 YYNGEE.

V usage is TRBV6-5 and J usage is TRBJ2-7; maybe TRBD1 (5 bases). The V end was cut by 7 bases, the J end by 5 bases, with 12 bases between. Germline V gene data show CDR1 as MNHEY and CDR2 as SVGAGI. The CDR3 length is 12 residues. The CDR3 loop is CASTAGRDEQYF. The CDR3 DNA reads as TGTGCCAGCACGGCAGGGCGAGACGAGCAGTACTTC.

This chain links TRBV5-1 with TRBJ2-1; 10 bases are a match to TRBD2. V trimming: 4 bases; J trimming: 5 bases; junction bases outside the gene matches: 9. Germline V gene data show CDR1 as SGHRS and CDR2 as YFSETQ. This CDR3 region has 16 residues. CDR3 DNA sequence: TGCGCCAGCAGCGTCATGGGGAGCGGGGGGGACAATGAGCAGTTCTTC. Translation gives CASSVMGSGGDNEQFF.

V usage is TRBV15 and J usage is TRBJ1-2; D gene unclear. Germline values: CDR1 LNHNV, CDR2 YYDKDF (reference sequence). The CDR3 totals 18 residues. V was pared by 0 bases and J by 3 bases, with 20 bases between. The CDR3 DNA reads as TGTGCCACCAGCAGAGAGCGCGCGGGCGGGGTGAAAGACTATGGCTACACCTTC. Encoded protein: CATSRERAGGVKDYGYTF.

The chain employs TRBV5-1 and TRBJ1-1, with TRBD1 identical over 8 bases. Unmatched junction bases numbered 8, after V lost 4 bases and J lost 6 bases. The CDR3 totals 14 residues. Germline V lookup: CDR1 SGHRS, CDR2 YFSETQ. The CDR3 DNA is TGCGCCAGCAGCGGCATGACAGGGGAGGCTGAAGCTTTCTTT. This sequence encodes CASSGMTGEAEAFF.

V is TRBV7-2 and J is TRBJ1-2; 8 bases are shared with TRBD1. V gave up 1 base and J gave up 7 bases; unmatched junction bases: 11. Per the germline V gene, CDR1 is SGHTA and CDR2 is FQGNSA. The CDR3 totals 16 residues. CDR3 residues: CASSLESTGARGGYTF. The CDR3 bases are TGTGCCAGCAGCTTAGAGTCGACAGGGGCCCGGGGTGGCTACACCTTC.

The chain couples TRBV2 to TRBJ2-5, with D maybe TRBD2 (6 bases). V dropped 4 bases and J dropped 3 bases, with 9 bases sitting between them. This CDR3 is 13 amino acids long. The V gene's germline CDR1 is SNHLY and CDR2 FYNNEI. Here the CDR3 reads CASSGDWKETQYF. The DNA of the CDR3 is TGTGCCAGCAGTGGGGACTGGAAAGAGACCCAGTACTTC.

The V call is TRBV11-2, the J call TRBJ2-1; no definite D call. Germline values: CDR1 SGHAT, CDR2 FQNNGV. V was clipped by 4 bases and J by 6 bases, with 16 bases between them. The CDR3 totals 15 residues. The CDR3 here is CASSSVAENPNEQFF. As DNA, the CDR3 is TGTGCCAGCAGCTCCGTCGCGGAGAATCCCAATGAGCAGTTCTTC.